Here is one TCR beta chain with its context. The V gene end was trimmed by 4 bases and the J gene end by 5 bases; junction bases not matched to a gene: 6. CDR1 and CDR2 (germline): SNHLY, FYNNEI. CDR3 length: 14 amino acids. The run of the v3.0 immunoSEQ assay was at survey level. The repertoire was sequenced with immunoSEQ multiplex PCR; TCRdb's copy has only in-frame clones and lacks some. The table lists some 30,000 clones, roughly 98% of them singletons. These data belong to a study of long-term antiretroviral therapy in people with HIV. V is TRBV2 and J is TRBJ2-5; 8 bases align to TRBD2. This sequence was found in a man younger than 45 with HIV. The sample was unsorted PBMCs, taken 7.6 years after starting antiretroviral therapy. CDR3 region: CASSGGTSQETQYF. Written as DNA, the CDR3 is TGTGCCAGCAGTGGCGGGACTAGTCAGGAGACCCAGTACTTC.